These 30 T cell receptor beta chains came from one sample sequenced in a study of T cell repertoires in cytomegalovirus infection. Each CDR3 protein gets one entry after TCRdb re-called the reads with MiXCR. The data contain under 95,000 distinct CDR3 sequences, roughly 44% of them singletons. The antigens of these receptors remain unknown. The sequencing used CD8+ T cells from cultured PBMCs, collected from culture after CMV antigen stimulation. The receptors were sampled from a human donor in good health (CMV status not recorded). Some clones in this sample may be carry-over from other donors' samples.

This clonotype was found many times. The chain employs TRBV7-9 and TRBJ1-2; 7 bases agree with TRBD1. Germline assignment: CDR1 SEHNR and CDR2 FQNEAQ (reference sequence). The CDR3 is 11 amino acids. V lost 8 bases to trimming and J lost 7 bases; unmatched junction nucleotides: 4. The CDR3 nucleotides are TGTGCCAGCGGGGACAGTACTGGCTACACCTTC. Its translation: CASGDSTGYTF. Combining the CDR3 with reference TRBV7-9 and TRBJ1-2 gives the whole variable domain DTGVSQNPRHKITKRGQNVTFRCDPISEHNRLYWYRQTLGQGPEFLTYFQNEAQLEKSRLLSDRFSAERPKGSFSTLEIQRTEQGDSAMYLCASGDSTGYTFGSGTRLTVV.

In this sample, this clonotype turned up a few times. The genes are TRBV6-1 and TRBJ2-7; D gene ambiguous. Trimming removed 1 base from V and 4 bases from J, with 5 bases in between. CDR1 is MNHNS and CDR2 is SASEGT in the germline V gene. The CDR3 is 12 residues long. The CDR3 reads CASSEVGYEQYF. The CDR3 DNA follows: TGTGCCAGCAGTGAAGTCGGTTACGAGCAGTACTTC.

The chain links TRBV7-2 to TRBJ2-5; tentatively, D is TRBD2 (5 bases). There are 19 residues in the CDR3. V was cut by 2 bases and J by 5 bases, with 27 bases left in between. The germline V gene has CDR1 SGHTA and CDR2 FQGNSA. The CDR3 region is CASSLRVASGRPEWETQYF. CDR3 DNA sequence: TGTGCCAGCAGCTTAAGAGTAGCGAGTGGGAGACCCGAATGGGAGACCCAGTACTTC.

J is TRBJ1-1 and V is TRBV12-3 or TRBV12-4; TRBD1 aligns across 8 bases. The CDR3 runs to 15 residues. J gave up 4 bases and V 5 bases, and 9 bases lay outside the gene matches. CDR3 DNA: TGTGCCAGCAGTAAGGGAGCAGGGGGCTTCACTGAAGCTTTCTTT. It encodes CASSKGAGGFTEAFF.

This rearrangement joins TRBV30 to TRBJ1-4; D is unresolved. This CDR3 region has 14 residues. With 1 base removed from V and 0 bases from J, the gap between germline ends came to 6 bases. CDR1 and CDR2 (germline): GTSNPN, SVGIG (reference sequence). This CDR3 reads CAWSEKATNEKLFF. The CDR3 bases are TGTGCCTGGAGTGAGAAGGCAACTAATGAAAAACTGTTTTTT.

The genes are TRBV19 and TRBJ1-2; D call uncertain. Trimming shortened V by 3 bases and J by 6 bases, and 14 bases separated the two germline ends. Germline assignment: CDR1 LNHDA and CDR2 SQIVND (reference sequence). CDR3 length: 14 amino acids. The CDR3 region is CASSIWGWWDGYTF. For the CDR3, the DNA is TGTGCCAGTAGTATCTGGGGATGGTGGGATGGCTACACCTTC.

In this sample, this clonotype turned up a few times. The junction does not match germline at one end; this may be a read error. J is TRBJ1-1 and V is TRBV7-9; 10 bases map to TRBD1. The CDR3 is 15 residues long. Germline V gene data show CDR1 as SEHNR and CDR2 as FQNEAQ (reference sequence). CDR3 DNA sequence: TGTGCCAGCAGCTCACCGGGACAGGGGAACTCTGAAGCTTTCTTT. Translated, it gives CASSSPGQGNSEAFF.

The chain employs TRBV9 and TRBJ2-7; TRBD1 agrees at 7 bases. Germline loops: CDR1 SGDLS, CDR2 YYNGEE. V lost 4 bases and J lost 9; bases outside the gene matches: 10. There are 13 residues in the CDR3. The chain's CDR3 is CASSPGTVNWQYF. In nucleotides, the CDR3 is TGTGCCAGCAGCCCGGGGACAGTAAATTGGCAGTACTTC.

This chain links TRBV11-2 with TRBJ2-3; 7 bases are a match to TRBD2. V gave up 5 bases and J gave up 5 bases; unmatched junction bases: 7. Germline CDR1 SGHAT, CDR2 FQNNGV. This CDR3 contains 14 residues. The CDR3 DNA sequence: TGTGCCAGCAGCCCACGACTAGCTGGAGATACGCAGTATTTT. It specifies CASSPRLAGDTQYF.

Concerning this clonotype: A read error may account for a junction end that differs from germline. The gene calls are TRBV6-8 and TRBJ2-3; D tentatively fits TRBD1 or TRBD2 (5 bases each). Germline CDR1 and CDR2: MNHGY and SAAAGT. The CDR3 runs to 16 residues. CDR3 amino acids: CASSALPGPSTDTQDF. DNA of the CDR3: TGTGCCAGCAGTGCGCTTCCGGGACCAAGCACAGATACTCAGGATTTT.

This clonotype was counted a few times. DNA for the CDR3: TGTGCCAGCAGTCCTACAGGGATAGGTCAGCCCCAGCATTTT. Translation gives CASSPTGIGQPQHF. The chain links TRBV6-5 to TRBJ1-5, with a weak D call TRBD1 (6 bases). The V end lost 5 bases, the J end lost 6 bases, and 14 bases lay between the germline ends. Germline V gene sequence: CDR1 MNHEY, CDR2 SVGAGI. The CDR3 covers 14 residues.

The rearrangement joins TRBV6-5 to TRBJ1-1; no firm D call. The V end lost 6 bases, the J end lost 0 bases, and 8 bases lay between the germline ends. There are 13 residues in the CDR3. Germline V CDR1 and CDR2: MNHEY, SVGAGI. The CDR3 nucleotides are TGTGCCAGCAGGACCCCACTGAACACTGAAGCTTTCTTT. As protein: CASRTPLNTEAFF.

This chain connects TRBV27 to TRBJ1-1; 8 bases align to TRBD1. V was pared by 8 bases and J by 5 bases, with 10 bases of the junction left unmatched. Germline CDR1 and CDR2: MNHEY and SMNVEV (reference sequence). The CDR3 sequence is 14 residues long. In nucleotides, the CDR3 is TGTGCCAGCTGCCTGACAGGGGAGGGGACTGAAGCTTTCTTT. Encoded protein: CASCLTGEGTEAFF.

This clonotype was found a few times. V gene TRBV11-2 combines with J gene TRBJ2-7; the match to TRBD2 covers 8 bases. The CDR3 covers 15 residues. The V segment lost 0 bases and the J segment 3 bases; nucleotides outside the gene matches: 4. Per the germline V gene, CDR1 is SGHAT and CDR2 is FQNNGV. The CDR3 here is CASSLDRTSFYEQYF. CDR3 in DNA: TGTGCCAGCAGCTTAGACAGGACTAGCTTCTACGAGCAGTACTTC.

In DNA form, the CDR3 reads TGTGCCAGCTCGACCGGGACTCTCTCCTACAATGAGCAGTTCTTC. Protein product: CASSTGTLSYNEQFF. This chain connects TRBV9 to TRBJ2-1, with D maybe TRBD2 (6 bases). Germline loops: CDR1 SGDLS, CDR2 YYNGEE. The length of the CDR3 is 15 residues. Trimming took off 7 bases at V and 0 bases at J, with 14 bases between the two ends.

V and J are TRBV30 and TRBJ2-7, with 7 nucleotides matching TRBD1. The V and J ends lost 3 bases and 7 bases, in that order; junction bases with no gene match: 9. The length of the CDR3 is 13 residues. Germline CDR1 and CDR2: GTSNPN and SVGIG (reference sequence). CDR3 DNA sequence: TGTGCCTGGAGCTATGGGACAGCAGGGGAGCAGTACTTC. Residues: CAWSYGTAGEQYF.

This clonotype showed up many times. V is TRBV11-2 and J is TRBJ1-1; 7 bases are a match to TRBD1. The CDR3 loop spans 16 amino acids. Germline trimming cut 7 bases from V and 0 bases from J; bases unmatched to any gene: 11. Germline lookup yields CDR1 SGHAT and CDR2 FQNNGV. The CDR3 DNA is TGTGCCAGCACGGGACAGACCTTTTTCATGAACACTGAAGCTTTCTTT. Protein: CASTGQTFFMNTEAFF. The variable domain in full, with the rest retrieved from reference TRBV11-2 and TRBJ1-1, is EAGVAQSPRYKIIEKRQSVAFWCNPISGHATLYWYQQILGQGPKLLIQFQNNGVVDDSQLPKDRFSAERLKGVDSTLKIQPAKLEDSAVYLCASTGQTFFMNTEAFFGQGTRLTVV.

This clonotype came up a few times. The rearrangement links TRBV12-3 or TRBV12-4 to TRBJ1-4; 9 bases fit TRBD1. The CDR3 consists of 16 residues. J was trimmed by 6 bases and V by 6 bases; bases with no gene match: 11. CDR3 bases: TGTGCCAGCAGGCACAGGGGGCGCGAGAACGATGAAAAACTGTTTTTT. Translated: CASRHRGRENDEKLFF.

This clonotype was found a few times. This chain connects TRBV6-5 to TRBJ2-7, with D unresolved. Germline V gene lookup returns CDR1 MNHEY and CDR2 SVGAGI. Trimming stripped 1 base from V and 6 bases from J, with 4 bases between. The CDR3 sequence is 11 residues long. Written as DNA, the CDR3 is TGTGCCAGCAGTTACTACCCCGAGCAGTACTTC. Residues: CASSYYPEQYF.

The chain uses TRBV4-1 and TRBJ2-6, with unresolved D. Trimming cost V 3 bases and J 4 bases, with 7 bases left between them. The CDR3 runs 14 residues. CDR1 and CDR2 from the germline V gene are MGHRA and YSYEKL. The CDR3 DNA sequence: TGCGCCAGCAGCCACCCTTCCGGGGCCAACGTCCTGACTTTC. It translates to CASSHPSGANVLTF.

The table lists this clonotype with a few counts. The V gene is TRBV12-3 or TRBV12-4, the J gene TRBJ2-3; D not resolved. Trimming took 3 bases from V and 5 from J, leaving 6 bases between them. The CDR3 extends over 12 amino acids. The CDR3 protein is CASSFRVDTQYF. For the CDR3, the DNA is TGTGCCAGCAGTTTTCGGGTAGATACGCAGTATTTT.

This chain uses TRBV6-1 with TRBJ2-5, with D possibly matching TRBD1 (5 bases). V lost 3 bases and J lost 4, with 12 bases in between. This CDR3 contains 14 residues. From germline, CDR1 is MNHNS and CDR2 SASEGT. The CDR3 is CASSDQGRAETQYF. The DNA for the CDR3 is TGTGCCAGCAGTGATCAAGGCAGGGCAGAGACCCAGTACTTC.

The table lists this clonotype with a few counts. In DNA, the CDR3 is TGTGCCACCAGTGATTTTTCCGAGAGCTCCTACAATGAGCAGTTCTTC. It codes for CATSDFSESSYNEQFF. The chain employs TRBV24-1 and TRBJ2-1, with D unclear. Trimming removed 1 base from V and 0 bases from J, with 9 bases in between. The CDR3 consists of 16 residues. Germline loops: CDR1 KGHDR, CDR2 SFDVKD.

The chain combines TRBV28 with TRBJ1-1; the match to TRBD1 covers 7 bases. There are 16 residues in the CDR3. Germline V gene lookup returns CDR1 MDHEN and CDR2 SYDVKM. The V and J ends lost 6 bases and 0 bases, in that order; junction bases with no gene match: 10. The CDR3 region has the DNA TGTGCCAGCAGCTGGACCGGGACAGCGATGAACACTGAAGCTTTCTTT. Translating it yields CASSWTGTAMNTEAFF.

This clonotype appeared a few times. The rearrangement uses TRBV7-3 and TRBJ2-1; 8 nucleotides line up with TRBD2. The CDR3 length is 15 residues. Trimming cost V 5 bases and J 4 bases; bases outside gene matches: 7. Germline V gives CDR1 SGHTA, CDR2 FQGTGA. CDR3 DNA: TGTGCCAGCAGCGCAAGCGGGAGTCGGTACAATGAGCAGTTCTTC. Protein product: CASSASGSRYNEQFF.

This clonotype was counted between two and nine times. J is TRBJ2-7 and V is TRBV12-3 or TRBV12-4; TRBD1 matches 10 bases. Trimming took 5 bases from V and 2 from J; bases not matched to a gene: 9. This CDR3 has 16 amino acids. In DNA, the CDR3 is TGTGCCAGCAGTCTTCTACCGGGACAGGGGCCCTACGAGCAGTACTTC. Protein product: CASSLLPGQGPYEQYF.

This clonotype was observed a single time. This chain joins TRBV20-1 and TRBJ2-1; 9 positions agree with TRBD2. The CDR3 has 17 amino acids. V trimming: 4 bases; J trimming: 8 bases; junction bases outside the gene matches: 18. Germline loops: CDR1 DFQATT, CDR2 SNEGSKA (reference sequence). The CDR3 here is CSAIPYPKGLAYDEQFF. For the CDR3, the DNA is TGCAGTGCTATCCCCTACCCTAAGGGACTAGCTTACGATGAGCAGTTCTTC.

V and J are TRBV24-1 and TRBJ2-2; 9 bases line up with TRBD1. Germline lookup yields CDR1 KGHDR and CDR2 SFDVKD. Trimming at V came to 4 bases and at J to 5 bases, leaving 7 bases not matched to a gene. This CDR3 contains 16 residues. CDR3 in amino acids: CATSDSRDRETGELFF. In DNA, the CDR3 is TGTGCCACCAGTGACTCCCGGGACAGGGAAACCGGGGAGCTGTTTTTT.

This clonotype showed up just a few times. This chain links TRBV12-3 or TRBV12-4 with TRBJ1-2, with a weak D call TRBD1 (6 bases). CDR3 size: 14 residues. The V and J ends lost 0 bases and 5 bases respectively, with 10 bases between them. The CDR3 here is CASSLATGQYGYTF. The CDR3 region has the DNA TGTGCCAGCAGTTTAGCGACAGGACAGTATGGCTACACCTTC.

This clonotype was observed a few times. The V gene is TRBV7-8, the J gene TRBJ1-5; no clear D. The V end was cut by 1 base, the J end by 0 bases, with 19 bases between. Germline CDR1 SGHVS, CDR2 FQNEAQ. This CDR3 contains 19 residues. The CDR3: CASSLELIGSEDSNQPQHF. The CDR3 nucleotides read TGTGCCAGCAGCTTAGAATTAATAGGGTCAGAGGATAGCAATCAGCCCCAGCATTTT.